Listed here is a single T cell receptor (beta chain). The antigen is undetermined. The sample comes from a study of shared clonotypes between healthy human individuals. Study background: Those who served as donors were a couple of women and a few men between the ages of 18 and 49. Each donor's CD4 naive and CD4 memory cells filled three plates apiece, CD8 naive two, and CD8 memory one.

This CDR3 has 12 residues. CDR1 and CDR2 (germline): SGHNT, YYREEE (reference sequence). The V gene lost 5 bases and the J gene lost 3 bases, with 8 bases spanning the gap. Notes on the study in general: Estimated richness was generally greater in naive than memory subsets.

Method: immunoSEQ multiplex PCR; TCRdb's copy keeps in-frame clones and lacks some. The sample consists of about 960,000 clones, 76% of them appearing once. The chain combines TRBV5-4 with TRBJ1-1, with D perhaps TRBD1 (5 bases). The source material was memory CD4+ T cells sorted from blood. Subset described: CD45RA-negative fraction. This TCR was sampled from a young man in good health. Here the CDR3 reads CASRGDYTEAFF. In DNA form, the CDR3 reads TGTGCCAGCAGGGGGGACTACACTGAAGCTTTCTTT.